These 30 T cell receptor beta chains were sequenced from one sample in a study of T cell repertoires in cytomegalovirus infection. TCRdb re-called the reads with MiXCR, one entry per CDR3 protein. The table shows 310,000 or so distinct CDR3 sequences, with 20% to 30% occurring only once. The source material was PBMCs. Receptor source: a human donor in good health (CMV status not recorded). Some clones in this sample may be carry-over from other donors' samples.

The chain links TRBV20-1 to TRBJ1-5; the D gene is possibly TRBD1 (6 bases). This CDR3 is built from 15 residues. Looked up from germline, CDR1 is DFQATT and CDR2 is SNEGSKA (reference sequence). The CDR3 DNA is TGCAGCAGGATGGGGGCATCTAATAGCAATCAGCCCCAGCATTTT. It codes for CSRMGASNSNQPQHF.

This chain connects TRBV6-2 or TRBV6-3 to TRBJ2-4, with 8 bases aligning to TRBD1. The CDR3 spans 14 residues. The trim removed 2 bases at V and 6 bases at J, leaving 3 bases unmatched. CDR1 and CDR2 from the germline V gene are MNHEY and SVGEGT. DNA of the CDR3: TGTGCCAGCAGTTACGGAGGGACAGGAAACATTCAGTACTTC. Encoded protein: CASSYGGTGNIQYF.

The chain carries TRBV2 and TRBJ1-5, with D unclear. The CDR3 is made up of 15 amino acids. Germline assignment: CDR1 SNHLY and CDR2 FYNNEI. The V gene lost 2 bases and the J gene lost 3 bases, with 11 bases spanning the gap. The CDR3 nucleotides read TGTGCCAGCAGTGAATACCTCGTCGACAATCAGCCCCAGCATTTT. This codes for CASSEYLVDNQPQHF.

The chain recombines TRBV5-1 with TRBJ1-1; the D gene is possibly TRBD1 (5 bases). The CDR3 sequence is 14 residues long. Trimming shortened V by 2 bases and J by 1 base, and 9 bases separated the two germline ends. Germline V gene sequence: CDR1 SGHRS, CDR2 YFSETQ. DNA for the CDR3: TGCGCCAGCAGCTTATCCGACAGGAACACTGAAGCTTTCTTT. Protein sequence: CASSLSDRNTEAFF.

The V gene is TRBV28, the J gene TRBJ2-7, with 10 bases matching TRBD2. The V segment lost 3 bases and the J segment 7 bases; nucleotides outside the gene matches: 12. In germline, CDR1 is MDHEN, CDR2 SYDVKM. This CDR3 has 16 amino acids. The CDR3 nucleotides are TGTGCCAGCAGTTTCCCCTTTCTAGCGGGAGTGCAGGAGCAGTACTTC. It specifies CASSFPFLAGVQEQYF. The variable domain in full, with the rest retrieved from reference TRBV28 and TRBJ2-7, is DVKVTQSSRYLVKRTGEKVFLECVQDMDHENMFWYRQDPGLGLRLIYFSYDVKMKEKGDIPEGYSVSREKKERFSLILESASTNQTSMYLCASSFPFLAGVQEQYFGPGTRLTVT.

The chain joins TRBV12-3 or TRBV12-4 to TRBJ2-7; 8 nucleotides line up with TRBD1. The CDR3 runs 15 residues. The V segment lost 4 bases and the J segment 2 bases; nucleotides outside the gene matches: 7. In DNA form, the CDR3 reads TGTGCCAGCAGTTCCCAACAGGGGGGAACCTACGAGCAGTACTTC. It encodes CASSSQQGGTYEQYF.

This clonotype was detected many times. V gene TRBV11-2 combines with J gene TRBJ2-1, with a tentative D call TRBD1 (6 bases). The germline CDR1 and CDR2 sequences are SGHAT and FQNNGV. Between the trimmed V and J ends, which lost 5 bases and 9 bases, there was a span of 14 bases. This CDR3 is built from 13 residues. DNA for the CDR3: TGTGCCAGCAGCCCCCGGGACACGGGTGAGCAGTTCTTC. Protein product: CASSPRDTGEQFF.

The chain carries TRBV12-3 or TRBV12-4 and TRBJ2-7; D possibly uses TRBD1 or TRBD2 (5 bases each). The CDR3 sequence is 13 residues long. Between the trimmed V and J ends, which lost 6 bases and 6 bases, there was a span of 15 bases. CDR3 nucleotide sequence: TGTGCCAGCAGCCTTATAGCAGGGAGCGAGCAGTACTTC. Translated, it gives CASSLIAGSEQYF.

V usage is TRBV20-1 and J usage is TRBJ2-7; weak D call: TRBD2 (5 bases). The ends were cut back, 6 bases at V and 2 bases at J, with 20 bases in the middle. Germline V gives CDR1 DFQATT, CDR2 SNEGSKA (reference sequence). The CDR3 covers 15 residues. The CDR3 coding sequence is TGCAGTGCAACGATAAGGACTCTTTCTCCCTACGAGCAGTACTTC. It translates to CSATIRTLSPYEQYF.

This clonotype was detected ten times or more. V and J are TRBV7-8 and TRBJ2-7; the D gene is possibly TRBD2 (6 bases). Germline assignment: CDR1 SGHVS and CDR2 FQNEAQ. Trimming left V 1 base short and J 5 bases short, with 12 bases between. The CDR3 loop spans 14 amino acids. DNA for the CDR3: TGTGCCAGCAGCTTAGAAACTAGCACACACGAGCAGTACTTC. As protein: CASSLETSTHEQYF.

This chain joins TRBV5-5 and TRBJ2-5, with 7 bases identical to TRBD1. The CDR3 runs 14 residues. V gave up 4 bases and J gave up 4 bases; unmatched junction bases: 7. The germline gives CDR1 SGHKS, CDR2 YYEKEE (reference sequence). CDR3 DNA sequence: TGTGCCAGCAGCCCTACAGGGGCCCCAGAGACCCAGTACTTC. It specifies CASSPTGAPETQYF. The variable domain in full, with the rest retrieved from reference TRBV5-5 and TRBJ2-5, is DAGVTQSPTHLIKTRGQQVTLRCSPISGHKSVSWYQQVLGQGPQFIFQYYEKEERGRGNFPDRFSARQFPNYSSELNVNALLLGDSALYLCASSPTGAPETQYFGPGTRLLVL.

The rearrangement joins TRBV15 to TRBJ1-2; perhaps TRBD1 as D (5 bases). V shed 3 bases and J shed 2 bases, with 10 bases lying between them. The CDR3 has 14 amino acids. From germline, CDR1 is LNHNV and CDR2 YYDKDF (reference sequence). CDR3 sequence reads: CATSSGTGNYGYTF. The CDR3 region has the DNA TGTGCCACCAGCAGTGGGACCGGCAACTATGGCTACACCTTC.

The CDR3 bases are TGTGCCAGCAGCGTCGGGGGAGGGAGGTTAACCTACAATGAGCAGTTCTTC. The encoded protein is CASSVGGGRLTYNEQFF. The chain recombines TRBV9 with TRBJ2-1; 7 bases agree with TRBD2. V gave up 2 bases and J gave up 2 bases; unmatched junction bases: 10. CDR3 length: 17 amino acids. Germline CDR1 is SGDLS and CDR2 is YYNGEE.

The chain recombines TRBV18 with TRBJ2-7, with 11 bases identical to TRBD2. V lost 2 bases and J lost 5; bases outside the gene matches: 5. The V gene's germline CDR1 is KGHSH and CDR2 LQKENI. There are 15 residues in the CDR3. The CDR3: CASSPTSGRTHEQYF. CDR3 bases: TGTGCCAGCTCACCAACTAGCGGGAGAACCCACGAGCAGTACTTC.

The J gene is TRBJ2-1, the V gene TRBV9; D is possibly TRBD1 (5 bases). There are 16 residues in the CDR3. Per the germline V gene, CDR1 is SGDLS and CDR2 is YYNGEE. V lost 0 bases and J lost 3, with 13 bases in between. Written as DNA, the CDR3 is TGTGCCAGCAGCGTAGAAACAGGTGGGTTCTACAATGAGCAGTTCTTC. The encoded protein is CASSVETGGFYNEQFF.

The gene calls are TRBV6-2 or TRBV6-3 and TRBJ2-1, with no clear D. V dropped 7 bases and J dropped 7 bases, with 17 bases sitting between them. This CDR3 is built from 14 residues. In germline, CDR1 is MNHEY, CDR2 SVGEGT. CDR3 sequence: CASTPGGEINEQFF. In DNA, the CDR3 is TGTGCCAGCACCCCCGGTGGAGAGATTAATGAGCAGTTCTTC.

The table lists this clonotype with a few counts. The chain uses TRBV10-3 and TRBJ2-1, with 14 bases matching TRBD2. CDR1 and CDR2 from the germline V gene are ENHRY and SYGVKD. This CDR3 comprises 15 residues. Germline trimming cut 6 bases from V and 10 bases from J; bases unmatched to any gene: 8. The CDR3 nucleotides are TGTGCCATCAGGGACGGACTAGCGGGAGGAGGGGAGCAGTTCTTC. Protein sequence: CAIRDGLAGGGEQFF.

The chain carries TRBV29-1 and TRBJ1-4, with D maybe TRBD1 (6 bases). Per the germline V gene, CDR1 is SQVTM and CDR2 is ANQGSEA. The CDR3 consists of 13 residues. Deletions cut 7 bases from V and 8 bases from J, with 17 bases between. The CDR3 DNA reads as TGCAGCGGGGGGCAACAGGCGGGGGAAAAACTGTTTTTT. Amino acid sequence: CSGGQQAGEKLFF.

This clonotype turned up a few times. The rearrangement joins TRBV28 to TRBJ2-2; the match to TRBD1 covers 8 bases. Germline CDR1 is MDHEN and CDR2 is SYDVKM. The ends lost 3 bases at V and 6 bases at J; junction bases unmatched: 6. The CDR3 runs 15 residues. The CDR3 region has the DNA TGTGCCAGCAGTTTTAACGGACAGGGTGCCGGGGAGCTGTTTTTT. This codes for CASSFNGQGAGELFF.

V gene TRBV10-3 combines with J gene TRBJ1-5, with a tentative D call TRBD1 (6 bases). This CDR3 comprises 14 residues. Per germline, CDR1 ENHRY and CDR2 SYGVKD. Deletions cut 2 bases from V and 6 bases from J, with 11 bases between. The CDR3 DNA follows: TGTGCCATCAGTGAGAGGGGGGCAGGTCAGCCCCAGCATTTT. Its protein product is CAISERGAGQPQHF.

There are many counts of this clonotype. The chain recombines TRBV6-1 with TRBJ2-3; D is unclear. Germline V gene lookup returns CDR1 MNHNS and CDR2 SASEGT. V was trimmed by 4 bases and J by 6 bases, leaving 17 bases between them. The CDR3 is made up of 15 amino acids. CDR3 residues: CASSVTRAHEDTQYF. The CDR3 DNA reads TGTGCCAGCAGTGTTACCCGGGCCCACGAGGATACGCAGTATTTT.

The chain joins TRBV2 to TRBJ1-1, with no clear D. This CDR3 has 14 residues. V lost 3 bases to trimming and J lost 5 bases, with 13 bases between them. Germline assignment: CDR1 SNHLY and CDR2 FYNNEI. The CDR3 protein is CASSERTTSTEAFF. The CDR3 DNA is TGTGCCAGCAGTGAGCGGACCACATCGACTGAAGCTTTCTTT.

In regard to this clonotype: This may stem from a read error, because a much larger clone lies one nucleotide away. The V gene is TRBV12-3 or TRBV12-4, the J gene TRBJ1-3, with D hard to call. V shed 10 bases and J shed 0 bases, with 19 bases lying between them. This CDR3 spans 16 amino acids. This chain's CDR3 is CANSHAVGISGNTIYF. For the CDR3, the DNA is TGTGCCAACAGCCACGCTGTGGGAATCTCTGGAAACACCATATATTTT.

This clonotype was seen a few times. This sequence joins TRBV11-2 and TRBJ2-1; 12 nucleotides agree with TRBD2. J was trimmed by 6 bases and V by 2 bases; bases with no gene match: 5. CDR1 is SGHAT, CDR2 FQNNGV, per germline. The CDR3 runs to 16 residues. The CDR3 DNA is TGTGCCAGCAGCTTACAGCTAGCGGGGGGGCTCAATGAGCAGTTCTTC. It codes for CASSLQLAGGLNEQFF. The full variable domain, in which reference TRBV11-2 and TRBJ2-1 provide the parts outside the CDR3, is EAGVAQSPRYKIIEKRQSVAFWCNPISGHATLYWYQQILGQGPKLLIQFQNNGVVDDSQLPKDRFSAERLKGVDSTLKIQPAKLEDSAVYLCASSLQLAGGLNEQFFGPGTRLTVL.

The chain is built from TRBV11-2 and TRBJ2-7; 9 nucleotides align to TRBD1. From germline, CDR1 is SGHAT and CDR2 FQNNGV. J gave up 0 bases and V 0 bases, and 6 bases lay outside the gene matches. The length of the CDR3 is 17 residues. The CDR3 sequence is CASSLDPGQGSSYEQYF. CDR3 DNA sequence: TGTGCCAGCAGCTTAGACCCCGGACAGGGGAGCTCCTACGAGCAGTACTTC. Looking up the rest from reference TRBV11-2 and TRBJ2-7 gives the full variable domain: EAGVAQSPRYKIIEKRQSVAFWCNPISGHATLYWYQQILGQGPKLLIQFQNNGVVDDSQLPKDRFSAERLKGVDSTLKIQPAKLEDSAVYLCASSLDPGQGSSYEQYFGPGTRLTVT.

CDR3 region: CASSGGLARDNEQFF. CDR3 sequence (DNA): TGTGCCAGCTCCGGGGGACTAGCAAGAGACAATGAGCAGTTCTTC. V usage is TRBV25-1 and J usage is TRBJ2-1; TRBD2 matches 9 bases. The CDR3 spans 15 residues. With 8 bases clipped from V and 5 bases from J, the junction kept 10 bases outside the gene matches. Germline V gene lookup returns CDR1 MGHDK and CDR2 SYGVNS. Full variable domain (rest looked up from reference TRBV25-1 and TRBJ2-1): EADIYQTPRYLVIGTGKKITLECSQTMGHDKMYWYQQDPGMELHLIHYSYGVNSTEKGDLSSESTVSRIRTEHFPLTLESARPSHTSQYLCASSGGLARDNEQFFGPGTRLTVL.

There are many counts of this clonotype. The rearrangement joins TRBV7-2 to TRBJ2-7; D unclear. Germline V CDR1 and CDR2: SGHTA, FQGNSA. Trimming pared 4 bases from V and 3 bases from J, leaving 16 bases between. The CDR3 covers 15 residues. The CDR3 sequence: CASSSRRSGYYEQYF. The CDR3 nucleotides read TGTGCCAGCAGCTCCCGTCGGAGTGGCTACTACGAGCAGTACTTC.

This sequence joins TRBV5-1 and TRBJ1-1, with D possibly matching TRBD1 (6 bases). The V end was cut by 4 bases, the J end by 0 bases, with 16 bases between. Germline CDR1 SGHRS, CDR2 YFSETQ. This CDR3 spans 16 amino acids. CDR3 nucleotide sequence: TGCGCCAGCAGCCCCCCCAGGGGCAGCATGAACACTGAAGCTTTCTTT. Its protein product is CASSPPRGSMNTEAFF.

The rearrangement links TRBV12-3 or TRBV12-4 to TRBJ2-2; maybe TRBD2 (7 bases). With 8 bases removed from V and 3 bases from J, the gap between germline ends came to 16 bases. The CDR3 totals 15 residues. As DNA, the CDR3 is TGTGCCAGCGGCTCGAGGGGGAGGGACACCGGGGAGCTGTTTTTT. Protein: CASGSRGRDTGELFF.

This clonotype was found many times. In DNA, the CDR3 is TGTGCCAGCACCTCCCTGCCGAGAGGTTTCGGCGAGCAGTACTTC. Translated: CASTSLPRGFGEQYF. V is TRBV7-2 and J is TRBJ2-7; D is ambiguous. The germline V gene encodes CDR1 SGHTA and CDR2 FQGNSA. This CDR3 spans 15 amino acids. The ends were cut back, 7 bases at V and 6 bases at J, with 22 bases in the middle.